This T cell receptor beta chain derives from a study of blood T cells in healthy people across ages. This clonotype was detected only a few times. For the second PCR, which ran for about 6 to 11 cycles, a sample-barcoded 5' primer and a J-beta primer mix were used. With 12 random nucleotides, a template-switch adaptor tagged each individual cDNA molecule. TCRdb passed the 5' RACE reads through MiXCR, listing each CDR3 protein once. The sample carries some 1.8 million distinct CDR3 sequences, about 39% recorded once. In germline, CDR1 is SGHAT, CDR2 FQNNGV. The CDR3 has 15 amino acids. The sample was blood. The receptor comes from a human donor in good health. The chain is built from TRBV11-2 and TRBJ2-4; TRBD1 agrees at 10 bases. The DNA matches TRBJ2-7 better at its end, which makes the J call doubtful. The chain's CDR3 is CASRLDRGPPYEQYF. As DNA, the CDR3 is TGTGCCAGCAGGCTTGACAGGGGGCCACCCTACGAGCAGTACTTC.